This TCR beta chain was recorded in a study of T cells in Graves' hyperthyroidism and ophthalmopathy. Whole-study context: Prior to any treatment, at the point of initial diagnosis, peripheral blood was collected.

Findings and limits, study-wide: The blood repertoire included most of the expanded thyroid clonotypes above 0.001.

As for this clonotype: Its cognate antigen is unknown.

With 1 base removed from V and 4 bases from J, the gap between germline ends came to 9 bases. The CDR3 spans 14 residues. Researchers took RNA transcripts and amplified the TCR beta CDR3 regions from them. The HTBI primer set was used in a first-round RT-PCR of the TCR CDR3. TCRdb analysed the multiplex PCR reads with MiXCR anew, one entry per CDR3 protein. The sample lists around 500,000 distinct CDR3 sequences, more than 15% occurring once. Reasons for excluding patients were uncontrolled infection, other autoimmune disease, pregnancy or lactation. The source material was blood. The receptor was derived from a woman in her twenties or thirties with Graves' ophthalmopathy. V usage is TRBV12-3 or TRBV12-4 and J usage is TRBJ2-3; no clear D. The chain's CDR3 is CASSLVETADTQYF. The CDR3 DNA sequence: TGTGCCAGCAGTTTAGTTGAAACCGCAGATACGCAGTATTTT.